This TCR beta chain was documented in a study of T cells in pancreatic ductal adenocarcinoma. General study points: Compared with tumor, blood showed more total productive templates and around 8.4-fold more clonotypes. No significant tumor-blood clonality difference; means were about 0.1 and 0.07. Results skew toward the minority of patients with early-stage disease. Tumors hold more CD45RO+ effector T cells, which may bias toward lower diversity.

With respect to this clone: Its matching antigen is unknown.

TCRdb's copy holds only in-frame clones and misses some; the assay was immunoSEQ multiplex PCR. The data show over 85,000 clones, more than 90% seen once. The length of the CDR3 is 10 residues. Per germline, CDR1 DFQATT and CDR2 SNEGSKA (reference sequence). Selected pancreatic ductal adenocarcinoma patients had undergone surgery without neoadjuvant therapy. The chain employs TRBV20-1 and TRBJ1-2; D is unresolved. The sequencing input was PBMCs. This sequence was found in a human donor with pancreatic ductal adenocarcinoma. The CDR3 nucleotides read TGCGCACCGCTCGGGGTTGGCTACACCTTC. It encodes CAPLGVGYTF.